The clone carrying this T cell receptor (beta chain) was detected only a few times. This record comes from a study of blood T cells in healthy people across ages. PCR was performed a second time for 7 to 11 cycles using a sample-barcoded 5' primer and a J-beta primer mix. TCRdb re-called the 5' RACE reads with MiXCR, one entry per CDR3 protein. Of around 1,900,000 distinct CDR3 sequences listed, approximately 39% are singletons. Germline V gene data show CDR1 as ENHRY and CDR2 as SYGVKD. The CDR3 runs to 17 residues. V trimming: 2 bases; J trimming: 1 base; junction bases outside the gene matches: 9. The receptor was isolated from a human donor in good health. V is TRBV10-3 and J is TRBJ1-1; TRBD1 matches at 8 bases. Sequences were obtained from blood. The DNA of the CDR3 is TGTGCCATCAGTGAGGTTTCAGGGGGCGTCTCGAACACTGAAGCTTTCTTT. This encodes CAISEVSGGVSNTEAFF.